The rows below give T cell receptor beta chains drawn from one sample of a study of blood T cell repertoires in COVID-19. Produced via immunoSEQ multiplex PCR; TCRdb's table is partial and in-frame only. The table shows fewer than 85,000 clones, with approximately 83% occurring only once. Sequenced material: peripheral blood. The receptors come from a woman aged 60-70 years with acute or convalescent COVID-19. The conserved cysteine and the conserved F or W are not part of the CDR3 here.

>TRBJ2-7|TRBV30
AWCTGTGSYEQY
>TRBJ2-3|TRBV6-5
ASSYGERYTQY
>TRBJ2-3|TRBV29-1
SGGHRTGVTDTQY
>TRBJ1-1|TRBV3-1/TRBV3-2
ASSRTTGNTEAF
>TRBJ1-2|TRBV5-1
ASSRGGTGEYGYT
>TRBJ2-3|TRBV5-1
ASMERGSTDTQY
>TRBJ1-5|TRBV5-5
ASSPRGTNSNQPQH
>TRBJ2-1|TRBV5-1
ASSFGGSSYNEQF
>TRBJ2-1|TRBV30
AWTLAGINEQF
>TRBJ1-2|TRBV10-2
ASSEYRTANYGYT
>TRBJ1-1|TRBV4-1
ASSRADRVNTEAF
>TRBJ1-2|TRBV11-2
ASSRRRSYGYT
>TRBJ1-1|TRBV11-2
ASSLMGSNTEAF
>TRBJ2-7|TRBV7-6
ASSLVASGGSSYEQY
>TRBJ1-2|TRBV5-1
ASSSQGNYGYT
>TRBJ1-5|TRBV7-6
ASSLADSYSNQPQH
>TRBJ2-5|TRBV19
ASSIANGGETQY
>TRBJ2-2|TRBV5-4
ASSPPGAPTGELF
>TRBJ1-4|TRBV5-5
ASSEQGATTNEKLF
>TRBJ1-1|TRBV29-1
SHTGQADTEAF
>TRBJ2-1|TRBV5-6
ASSSGTGANEQF
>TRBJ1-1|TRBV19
ASINPQGAKTEAF
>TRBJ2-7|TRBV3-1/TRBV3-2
ASSQALAGGPYEQY
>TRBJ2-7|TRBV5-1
ASALLARGDGEQY
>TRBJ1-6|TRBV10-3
AARETTNSPLH
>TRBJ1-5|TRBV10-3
AIQGGTNQPQH
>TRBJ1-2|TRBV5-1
ASSLSGQGARGYT
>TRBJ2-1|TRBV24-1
ATSDGTGGVGNEQF
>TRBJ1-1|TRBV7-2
ASRDLGTAMNTEAF
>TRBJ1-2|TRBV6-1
ASSEGGGGNYGYT
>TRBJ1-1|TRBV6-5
ASSPRTGLGTEAF
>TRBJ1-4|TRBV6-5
ASSPWQGGEKLF
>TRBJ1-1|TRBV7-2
ASSLVRTEAF
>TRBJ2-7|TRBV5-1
ASSDPLVFPYEQY
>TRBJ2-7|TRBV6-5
ASSPVGALYEQY
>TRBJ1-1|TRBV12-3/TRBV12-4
ASRQGRTEAF
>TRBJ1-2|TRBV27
ASSPGGRGYYGYT